This TCR beta chain stems from a study of shared clonotypes between healthy human individuals. Study observations and caveats: Among non-shared clonotypes, generation probabilities were lower than among those shared by all four donors.

Only CD45RO-negative cells positively selected for CCR7 counted as naive CD8 cells, so terminally differentiated effector memory CD45RA+ cells were excluded. Worth noting for this clone: The target antigen is unknown.

CDR1 and CDR2 (germline): SGHVS, FQNEAQ. Trimming left V 1 base short and J 0 bases short, with 10 bases between. CDR3 length: 15 residues. In the original analysis: From ImmunoSEQ came sequences covering only the junction and carrying no quality scores, so filtering differed. TCRdb's copy holds only in-frame clones and misses some; the assay was immunoSEQ multiplex PCR. Clonal size and the V and J genes are those of that table, whereas D and trimming came from the DNA. Of around 700,000 clones in the sample, just over 90% were seen once. V and J are TRBV7-8 and TRBJ2-7; D remains unclear. The TCR sequence derives from a young man in good health. Sequencing was performed on naive CD8+ T cells sorted from blood. The CDR3 here is CASSLGLGFSYEQYF. In DNA, the CDR3 is TGTGCCAGCAGCTTAGGATTAGGGTTCTCCTACGAGCAGTACTTC.